One sample yielded the 2 T cell receptor beta chains listed below, sequenced in a study of prognosis after radiotherapy for stage I lung cancer. The genomic DNA TCR beta CDR3 region underwent two rounds of multiplex PCR. Primers specific to each TRBV and TRBJ gene were used in first-round PCR. One entry per CDR3 protein, called by TCRdb with MiXCR from the multiplex PCR reads. The repertoire includes 50,000 to 75,000 distinct CDR3 sequences, 26% of them detected once, and more than 6.5% sits in the top ten. This specimen consisted of PBMCs, obtained before or after stereotactic body radiation therapy (not recorded which). These receptors originate from a donor older than 45 with non-small cell lung cancer.

This clonotype was recorded many times. This chain uses TRBV20-1 with TRBJ2-1, with TRBD1 matching 10 bases. CDR1 DFQATT and CDR2 SNEGSKA come from the germline V gene (reference sequence). The CDR3 is made up of 14 amino acids. Trimming cost V 3 bases and J 6 bases; bases outside gene matches: 5. Written as DNA, the CDR3 is TGCAGTGCTAGCGAAAGGACAGGGGGCAATGAGCAGTTCTTC. Its translation is CSASERTGGNEQFF.

At least ten counts were recorded for this clonotype. The genes are TRBV5-1 and TRBJ2-2, with TRBD1 as a possible D gene (5 bases). The CDR3 consists of 16 residues. The germline V gene has CDR1 SGHRS and CDR2 YFSETQ. V gave up 0 bases and J gave up 2 bases, with 11 bases separating them. DNA of the CDR3: TGCGCCAGCAGCTTGGCGACAGACCCAAACACCGGGGAGCTGTTTTTT. Translating it yields CASSLATDPNTGELFF.